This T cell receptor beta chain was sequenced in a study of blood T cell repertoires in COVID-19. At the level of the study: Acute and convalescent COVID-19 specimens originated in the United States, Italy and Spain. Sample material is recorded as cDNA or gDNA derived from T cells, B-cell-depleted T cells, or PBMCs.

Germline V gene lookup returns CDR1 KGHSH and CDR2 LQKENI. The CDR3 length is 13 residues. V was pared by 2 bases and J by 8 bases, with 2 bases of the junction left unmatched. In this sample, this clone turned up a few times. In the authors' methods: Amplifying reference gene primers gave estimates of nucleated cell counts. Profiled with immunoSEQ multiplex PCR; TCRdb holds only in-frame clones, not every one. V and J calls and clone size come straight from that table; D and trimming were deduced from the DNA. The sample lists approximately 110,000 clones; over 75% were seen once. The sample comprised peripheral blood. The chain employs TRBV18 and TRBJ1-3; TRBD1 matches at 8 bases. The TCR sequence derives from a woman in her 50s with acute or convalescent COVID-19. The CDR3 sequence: CASSPNRGDTIYF. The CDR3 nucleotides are TGTGCCAGCTCACCAAACAGGGGGGACACCATATATTTT.